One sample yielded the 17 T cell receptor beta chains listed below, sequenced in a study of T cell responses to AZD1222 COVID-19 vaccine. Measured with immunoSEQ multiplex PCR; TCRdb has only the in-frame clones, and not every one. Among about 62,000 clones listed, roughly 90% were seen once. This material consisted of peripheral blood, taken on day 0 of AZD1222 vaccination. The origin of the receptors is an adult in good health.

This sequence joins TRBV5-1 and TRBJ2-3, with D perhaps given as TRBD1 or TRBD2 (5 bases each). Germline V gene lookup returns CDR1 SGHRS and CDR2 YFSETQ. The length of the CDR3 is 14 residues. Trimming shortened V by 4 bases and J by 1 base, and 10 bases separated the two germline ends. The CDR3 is CASSAGTGTDTQYF. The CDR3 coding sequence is TGCGCCAGCAGCGCCGGGACGGGCACAGATACGCAGTATTTT.

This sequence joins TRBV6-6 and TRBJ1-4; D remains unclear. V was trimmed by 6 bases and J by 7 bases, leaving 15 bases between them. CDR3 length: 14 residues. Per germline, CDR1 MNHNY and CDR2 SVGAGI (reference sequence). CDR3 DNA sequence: TGTGCCAGCAGAAACAGCGCCCTCGCTGAAAAACTGTTTTTT. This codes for CASRNSALAEKLFF.

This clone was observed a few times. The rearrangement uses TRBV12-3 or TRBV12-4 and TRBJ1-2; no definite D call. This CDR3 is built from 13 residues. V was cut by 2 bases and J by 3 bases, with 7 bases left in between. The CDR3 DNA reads TGTGCCAGCAGTTTATTAGCGGACTATGGCTACACCTTC. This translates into CASSLLADYGYTF.

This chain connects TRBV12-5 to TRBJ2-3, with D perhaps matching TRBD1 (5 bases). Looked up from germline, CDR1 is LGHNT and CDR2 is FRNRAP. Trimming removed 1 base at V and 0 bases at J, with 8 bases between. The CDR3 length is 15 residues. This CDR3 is CASGLGQMSTDTQYF. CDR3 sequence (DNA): TGTGCTAGTGGTTTGGGACAGATGAGCACAGATACGCAGTATTTT.

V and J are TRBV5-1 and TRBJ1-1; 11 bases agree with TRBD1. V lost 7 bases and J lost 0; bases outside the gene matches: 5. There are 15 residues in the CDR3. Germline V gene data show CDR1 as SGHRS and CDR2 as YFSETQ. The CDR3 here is CASRTGGVMNTEAFF. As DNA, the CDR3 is TGCGCCAGCCGGACAGGGGGCGTGATGAACACTGAAGCTTTCTTT.

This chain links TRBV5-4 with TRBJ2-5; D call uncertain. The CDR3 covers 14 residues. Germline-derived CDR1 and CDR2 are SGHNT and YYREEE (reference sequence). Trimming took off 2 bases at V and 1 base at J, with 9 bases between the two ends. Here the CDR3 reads CASSLGQIQETQYF. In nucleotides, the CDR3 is TGTGCCAGCAGCTTAGGTCAGATCCAAGAGACCCAGTACTTC.

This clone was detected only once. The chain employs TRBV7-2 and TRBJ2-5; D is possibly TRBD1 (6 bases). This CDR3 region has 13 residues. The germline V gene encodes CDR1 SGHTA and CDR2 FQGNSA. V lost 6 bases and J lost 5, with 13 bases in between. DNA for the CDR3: TGTGCCAGCAGGACAGGACAGATTGAGACCCAGTACTTC. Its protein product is CASRTGQIETQYF.

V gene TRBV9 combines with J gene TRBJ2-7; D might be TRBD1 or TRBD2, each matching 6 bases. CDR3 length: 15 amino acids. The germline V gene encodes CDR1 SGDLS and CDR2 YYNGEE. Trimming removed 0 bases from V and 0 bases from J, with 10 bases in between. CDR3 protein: CASSVAGGPSYEQYF. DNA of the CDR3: TGTGCCAGCAGCGTAGCCGGGGGCCCCTCCTACGAGCAGTACTTC.

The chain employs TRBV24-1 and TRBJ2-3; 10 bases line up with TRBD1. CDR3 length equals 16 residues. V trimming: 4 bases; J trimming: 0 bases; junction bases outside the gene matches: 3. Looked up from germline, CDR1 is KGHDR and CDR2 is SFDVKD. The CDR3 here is CATSEGTGASTDTQYF. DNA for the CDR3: TGTGCCACCAGTGAGGGGACAGGGGCTAGCACAGATACGCAGTATTTT.

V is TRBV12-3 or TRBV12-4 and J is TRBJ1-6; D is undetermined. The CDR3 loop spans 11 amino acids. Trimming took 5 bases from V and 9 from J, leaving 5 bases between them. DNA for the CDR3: TGTGCCAGCAGTGGAGGTTCACCCCTCCACTTT. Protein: CASSGGSPLHF.

The CDR3 reads CASTDPGLAREQYF. CDR3 sequence (DNA): TGTGCCAGCACCGACCCGGGACTAGCGCGGGAGCAGTACTTC. The chain recombines TRBV6-6 with TRBJ2-7, with 10 positions matching TRBD2. The V gene's germline CDR1 is MNHNY and CDR2 SVGAGI (reference sequence). V was pared by 7 bases and J by 7 bases, with 10 bases of the junction left unmatched. The CDR3 runs to 14 residues.

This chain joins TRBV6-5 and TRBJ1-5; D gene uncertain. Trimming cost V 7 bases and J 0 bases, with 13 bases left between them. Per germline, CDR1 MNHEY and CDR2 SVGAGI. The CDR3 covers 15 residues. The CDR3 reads CASKSLVNSNQPQHF. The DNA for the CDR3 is TGTGCCAGCAAAAGCCTAGTTAATAGCAATCAGCCCCAGCATTTT.

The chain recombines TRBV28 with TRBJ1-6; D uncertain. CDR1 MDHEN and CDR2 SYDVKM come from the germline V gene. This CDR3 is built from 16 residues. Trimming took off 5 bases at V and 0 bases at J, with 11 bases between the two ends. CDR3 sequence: CASSPGPSSYNSPLHF. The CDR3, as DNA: TGTGCCAGCAGTCCTGGACCGAGCTCCTATAATTCACCCCTCCACTTT.

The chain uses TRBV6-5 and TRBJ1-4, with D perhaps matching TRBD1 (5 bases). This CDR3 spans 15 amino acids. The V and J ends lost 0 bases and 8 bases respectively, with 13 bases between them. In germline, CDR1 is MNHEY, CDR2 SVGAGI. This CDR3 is CASSYSGASAEKLFF. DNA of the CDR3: TGTGCCAGCAGTTACTCTGGGGCATCGGCAGAAAAACTGTTTTTT.

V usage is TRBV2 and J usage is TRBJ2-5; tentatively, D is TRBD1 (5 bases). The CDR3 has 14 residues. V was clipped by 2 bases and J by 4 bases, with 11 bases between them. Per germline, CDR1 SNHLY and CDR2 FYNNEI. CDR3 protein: CASSERKGRETQYF. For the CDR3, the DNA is TGTGCCAGCAGTGAAAGAAAGGGGCGAGAGACCCAGTACTTC. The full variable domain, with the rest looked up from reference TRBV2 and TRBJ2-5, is EPEVTQTPSHQVTQMGQEVILRCVPISNHLYFYWYRQILGQKVEFLVSFYNNEISEKSEIFDDQFSVERPDGSNFTLKIRSTKLEDSAMYFCASSERKGRETQYFGPGTRLLVL.

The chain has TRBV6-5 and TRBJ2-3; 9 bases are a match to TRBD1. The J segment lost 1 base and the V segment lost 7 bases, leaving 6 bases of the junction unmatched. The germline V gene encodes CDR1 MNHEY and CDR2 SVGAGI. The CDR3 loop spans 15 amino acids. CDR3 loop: CASTRDRVRTDTQYF. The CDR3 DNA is TGTGCCAGCACTAGGGACAGGGTCCGCACAGATACGCAGTATTTT.

The CDR3 loop is CASTPGGLTNEKLFF. The CDR3 nucleotides read TGTGCCAGCACCCCCGGCGGTCTAACTAATGAAAAACTGTTTTTT. V usage is TRBV2 and J usage is TRBJ1-4, with D uncertain. Germline CDR1 SNHLY, CDR2 FYNNEI. The CDR3 is 15 residues long. The V and J ends lost 7 bases and 1 base respectively, with 13 bases between them.